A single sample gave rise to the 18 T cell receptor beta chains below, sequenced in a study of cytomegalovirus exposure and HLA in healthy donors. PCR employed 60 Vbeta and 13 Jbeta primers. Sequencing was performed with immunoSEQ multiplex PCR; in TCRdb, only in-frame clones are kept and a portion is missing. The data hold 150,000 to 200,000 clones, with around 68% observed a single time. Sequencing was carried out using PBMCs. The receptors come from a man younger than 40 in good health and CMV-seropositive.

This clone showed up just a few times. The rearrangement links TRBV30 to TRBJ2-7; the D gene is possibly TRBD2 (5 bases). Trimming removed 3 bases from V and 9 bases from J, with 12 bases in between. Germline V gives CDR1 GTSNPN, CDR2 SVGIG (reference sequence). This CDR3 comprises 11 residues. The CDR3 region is CAWSGGPRQYF. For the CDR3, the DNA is TGTGCCTGGAGCGGAGGCCCACGGCAGTACTTC.

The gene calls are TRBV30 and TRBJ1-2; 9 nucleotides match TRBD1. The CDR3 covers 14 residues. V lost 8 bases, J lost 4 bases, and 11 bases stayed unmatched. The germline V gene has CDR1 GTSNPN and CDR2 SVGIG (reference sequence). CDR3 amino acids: CAGEPGQGSYGYTF. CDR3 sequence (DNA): TGTGCCGGAGAACCGGGACAGGGAAGCTATGGCTACACCTTC.

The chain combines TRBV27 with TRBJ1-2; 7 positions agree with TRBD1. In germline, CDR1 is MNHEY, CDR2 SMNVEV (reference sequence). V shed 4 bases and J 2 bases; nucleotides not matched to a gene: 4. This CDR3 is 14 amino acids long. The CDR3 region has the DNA TGTGCCAGCAGTTCTCAGACAGGGAACTATGGCTACACCTTC. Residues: CASSSQTGNYGYTF.

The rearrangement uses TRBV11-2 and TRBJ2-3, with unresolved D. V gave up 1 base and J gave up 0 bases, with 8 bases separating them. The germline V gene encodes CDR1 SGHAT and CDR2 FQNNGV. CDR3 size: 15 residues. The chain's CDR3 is CASSLVPGSTDTQYF. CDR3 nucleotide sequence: TGTGCCAGCAGCTTAGTTCCCGGTAGCACAGATACGCAGTATTTT.

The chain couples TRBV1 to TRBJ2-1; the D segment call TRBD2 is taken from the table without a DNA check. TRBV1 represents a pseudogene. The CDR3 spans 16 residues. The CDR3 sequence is CTSSFLAGNSYNEQFF. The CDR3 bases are TGCACCAGCAGCTTCTTAGCGGGTAACTCCTACAATGAGCAGTTCTTC.

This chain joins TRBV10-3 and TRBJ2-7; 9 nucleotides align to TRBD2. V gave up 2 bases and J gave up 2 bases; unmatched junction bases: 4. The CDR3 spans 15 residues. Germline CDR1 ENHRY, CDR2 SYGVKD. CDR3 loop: CAISEGLASTYEQYF. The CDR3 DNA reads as TGTGCCATCAGTGAGGGACTAGCGTCGACCTACGAGCAGTACTTC.

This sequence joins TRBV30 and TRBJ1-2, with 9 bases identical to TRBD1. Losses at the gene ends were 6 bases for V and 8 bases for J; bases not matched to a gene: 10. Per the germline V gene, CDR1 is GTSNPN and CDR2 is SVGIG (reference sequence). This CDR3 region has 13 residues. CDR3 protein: CACVRDRVRGYTF. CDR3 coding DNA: TGTGCCTGCGTACGGGACAGGGTGAGAGGCTACACCTTC.

The DNA of the CDR3 is TGTGCCAGCAGTGAGCAGGGGGATGCTGATACGCAGTATTTT. Protein product: CASSEQGDADTQYF. The chain joins TRBV6-1 to TRBJ2-3; TRBD1 aligns across 7 bases. The CDR3 runs 14 residues. V lost 3 bases to trimming and J lost 6 bases; unmatched junction nucleotides: 6. Germline values: CDR1 MNHNS, CDR2 SASEGT.

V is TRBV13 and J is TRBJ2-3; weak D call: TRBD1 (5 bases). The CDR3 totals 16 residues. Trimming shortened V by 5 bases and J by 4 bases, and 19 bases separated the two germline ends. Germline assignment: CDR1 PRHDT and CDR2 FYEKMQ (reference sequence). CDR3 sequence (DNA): TGTGCCAGCAGCATGAGTCCCTCTCTAGGGGCAGATACGCAGTATTTT. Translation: CASSMSPSLGADTQYF.

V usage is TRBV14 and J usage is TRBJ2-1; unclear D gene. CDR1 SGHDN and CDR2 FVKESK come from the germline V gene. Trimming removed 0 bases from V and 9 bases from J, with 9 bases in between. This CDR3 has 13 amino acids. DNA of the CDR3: TGTGCCAGCAGCCAAGATCCCTCCGGTGAGCAGTTCTTC. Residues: CASSQDPSGEQFF.

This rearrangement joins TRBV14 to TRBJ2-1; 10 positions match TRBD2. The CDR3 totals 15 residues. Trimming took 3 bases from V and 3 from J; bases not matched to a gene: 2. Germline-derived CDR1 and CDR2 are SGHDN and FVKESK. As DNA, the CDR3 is TGTGCCAGCAGCCAGAGCGGGAGGGTCTACAATGAGCAGTTCTTC. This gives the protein CASSQSGRVYNEQFF.

The CDR3 DNA is TGTGCCAGCAGTGTACAGGGTGACGGTGAGCAGTTCTTC. Translated, it gives CASSVQGDGEQFF. The chain joins TRBV6-4 to TRBJ2-1; the D gene is possibly TRBD1 (6 bases). CDR3 length: 13 amino acids. V was shortened by 4 bases and J by 9 bases, with 13 bases between the two germline ends. The germline gives CDR1 MRHNA, CDR2 SNTAGT.

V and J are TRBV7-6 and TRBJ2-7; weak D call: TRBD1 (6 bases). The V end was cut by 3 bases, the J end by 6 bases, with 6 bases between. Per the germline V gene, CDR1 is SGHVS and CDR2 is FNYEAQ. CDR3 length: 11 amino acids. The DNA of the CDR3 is TGTGCCAGCAGCTTCAGGGGCGAGCAGTACTTC. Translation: CASSFRGEQYF.

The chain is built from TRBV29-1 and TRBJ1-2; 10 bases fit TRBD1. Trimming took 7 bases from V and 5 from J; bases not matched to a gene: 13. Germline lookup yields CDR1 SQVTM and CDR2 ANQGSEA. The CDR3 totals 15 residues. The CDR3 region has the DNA TGCAGCGACCAAGGGGACAGGGGTGGGACTTATGGCTACACCTTC. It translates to CSDQGDRGGTYGYTF.

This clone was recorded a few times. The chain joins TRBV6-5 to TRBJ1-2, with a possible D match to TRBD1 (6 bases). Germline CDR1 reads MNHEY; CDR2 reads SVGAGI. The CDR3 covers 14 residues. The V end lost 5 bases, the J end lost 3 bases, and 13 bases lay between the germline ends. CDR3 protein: CASSKTGRDYGYTF. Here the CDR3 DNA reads TGTGCCAGCAGTAAAACAGGGAGAGACTATGGCTACACCTTC.

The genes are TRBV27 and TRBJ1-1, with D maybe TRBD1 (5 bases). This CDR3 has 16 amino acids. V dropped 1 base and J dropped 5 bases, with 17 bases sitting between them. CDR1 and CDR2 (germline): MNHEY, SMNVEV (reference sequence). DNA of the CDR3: TGTGCCAGCAGTTTATATTATTCAGGGTACGAGACTGAAGCTTTCTTT. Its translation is CASSLYYSGYETEAFF.

The CDR3 region is CASSLKAGRQPQHF. CDR3 coding DNA: TGTGCCAGCAGTTTAAAGGCAGGGCGTCAGCCCCAGCATTTT. This chain uses TRBV27 with TRBJ1-5; D is perhaps TRBD1 (5 bases). This CDR3 region has 14 residues. Trimming shortened V by 2 bases and J by 6 bases, and 11 bases separated the two germline ends. Germline-derived CDR1 and CDR2 are MNHEY and SMNVEV (reference sequence).

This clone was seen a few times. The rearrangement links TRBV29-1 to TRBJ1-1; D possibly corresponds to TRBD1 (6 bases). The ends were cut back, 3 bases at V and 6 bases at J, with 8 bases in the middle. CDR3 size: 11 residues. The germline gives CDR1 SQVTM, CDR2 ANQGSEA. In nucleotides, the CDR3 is TGCAGCGTTGACCGACAGGCTGAAGCTTTCTTT. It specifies CSVDRQAEAFF.